The 11 T cell receptor beta chains below all came from one sample that was sequenced in a study of graft-versus-host responses after intestinal transplantation. Here immunoSEQ multiplex PCR was the method, and the copy in TCRdb shows in-frame clones only, minus some. Of around 130,000 clones listed, roughly 92% are singletons. These TCRs are of unknown antigen specificity. The starting material was unstimulated CD4+ T cells sorted from spleen or lymph node cells, obtained before intestinal transplant. These receptors were obtained from a human donor who received an intestinal transplant.

The chain carries TRBV9 and TRBJ2-2, with D uncertain. The CDR3 sequence is 14 residues long. The V gene lost 0 bases and the J gene lost 2 bases, with 5 bases spanning the gap. Looked up from germline, CDR1 is SGDLS and CDR2 is YYNGEE. The CDR3 DNA is TGTGCCAGCAGCGTAGCTGCCAACACCGGGGAGCTGTTTTTT. Residues: CASSVAANTGELFF.

The gene calls are TRBV6-6 and TRBJ1-1, with D unclear. The CDR3 length is 11 residues. Germline V gives CDR1 MNHNY, CDR2 SVGAGI (reference sequence). V lost 7 bases and J 2 bases, leaving 5 bases between the germline ends. The CDR3 protein is CASTFNTEAFF. CDR3 coding DNA: TGTGCCAGCACCTTTAACACTGAAGCTTTCTTT.

The V call is TRBV5-1, the J call TRBJ2-7; D possibly corresponds to TRBD2 (6 bases). The germline V and J ends were trimmed by 0 bases and 3 bases, with 7 bases remaining between them. This CDR3 has 13 amino acids. Germline CDR1 SGHRS, CDR2 YFSETQ. CDR3 sequence: CASSLGGVYEQYF. The CDR3 DNA reads TGCGCCAGCAGCTTGGGCGGGGTCTACGAGCAGTACTTC.

The chain links TRBV4-1 to TRBJ1-3; no definite D call. Between the trimmed V and J ends, which lost 2 bases and 8 bases, there was a span of 22 bases. The germline gives CDR1 MGHRA, CDR2 YSYEKL. The CDR3 length is 17 residues. The CDR3 loop is CASSQRPGSGFGDTIYF. Here the CDR3 DNA reads TGCGCCAGCAGCCAAAGACCGGGGTCGGGCTTCGGGGACACCATATATTTT.

Notes on this clone: At the DNA level, this CDR3 is encoded by other sequences in the same sample as well. This chain joins TRBV5-1 and TRBJ1-3; D unresolved. Germline CDR1 and CDR2: SGHRS and YFSETQ. This CDR3 is built from 15 residues. V lost 4 bases to trimming and J lost 2 bases, with 13 bases between them. CDR3 residues: CASSLDPRAGNTIYF. The DNA for the CDR3 is TGCGCCAGCAGCCTGGACCCTAGAGCTGGAAACACCATATATTTT.

The chain couples TRBV9 to TRBJ2-1; 8 bases fit TRBD2. V lost 4 bases, J lost 7 bases, and 4 bases stayed unmatched. Germline values: CDR1 SGDLS, CDR2 YYNGEE. The CDR3 runs to 13 residues. The CDR3 is CASSSRGGNEQFF. Here the CDR3 DNA reads TGTGCCAGCAGCTCCCGGGGGGGGAATGAGCAGTTCTTC.

The rearrangement uses TRBV7-9 and TRBJ2-2; 7 bases fit TRBD1. CDR1 and CDR2 from the germline V gene are SEHNR and FQNEAQ (reference sequence). V lost 5 bases to trimming and J lost 5 bases; unmatched junction nucleotides: 5. The CDR3 covers 14 residues. CDR3 in DNA: TGTGCCAGCAGCGGCAGGGGGATGACCGGGGAGCTGTTTTTT. This encodes CASSGRGMTGELFF.

The chain has TRBV7-2 and TRBJ2-3; no firm D call. Germline V gives CDR1 SGHTA, CDR2 FQGNSA. The CDR3 sequence is 14 residues long. Trimming cost V 8 bases and J 2 bases, with 14 bases left between them. CDR3 sequence: CASGRPLNTDTQYF. CDR3 nucleotide sequence: TGTGCCAGCGGCCGGCCCCTCAACACAGATACGCAGTATTTT. Using reference TRBV7-2 and TRBJ2-3 for the parts outside the CDR3, the full variable domain is GAGVSQSPSNKVTEKGKDVELRCDPISGHTALYWYRQSLGQGLEFLIYFQGNSAPDKSGLPSDRFSAERTGGSVSTLTIQRTQQEDSAVYLCASGRPLNTDTQYFGPGTRLTVL.

V gene TRBV7-2 combines with J gene TRBJ2-3, with 8 bases fitting TRBD1. J lost 8 bases, V lost 5 bases, and 12 bases had no gene match. This CDR3 region has 15 residues. Per germline, CDR1 SGHTA and CDR2 FQGNSA. CDR3 nucleotide sequence: TGTGCCAGCAGCGCCTCCGGGACAGGTCGAGTTACGCAGTATTTT. Translating it yields CASSASGTGRVTQYF.

The DNA for the CDR3 is TGTGCCAGCAGTGCCCGCCTAGCGCGCGCCTACGAGCAGTACTTC. It specifies CASSARLARAYEQYF. V is TRBV28 and J is TRBJ2-7; TRBD2 is a possible D gene (6 bases). The V and J ends lost 5 bases and 2 bases respectively, with 16 bases between them. The germline V gene has CDR1 MDHEN and CDR2 SYDVKM. This CDR3 contains 15 residues.

This sequence joins TRBV18 and TRBJ1-2; D not resolved. The germline CDR1 and CDR2 sequences are KGHSH and LQKENI. V was pared by 2 bases and J by 6 bases, with 13 bases between. The CDR3 is 14 amino acids. Here the CDR3 DNA reads TGTGCCAGCTCACCAAACAGCGAGGGCGATGGCTACACCTTC. It encodes CASSPNSEGDGYTF.